This T cell receptor beta chain came from a study of control samples from healthy donors and cancer patients. CDR1 and CDR2 from the germline V gene are ENHRY and SYGVKD. The CDR3 length is 15 residues. With 3 bases removed from V and 3 bases from J, the gap between germline ends came to 12 bases. Profiled with immunoSEQ multiplex PCR; TCRdb holds only in-frame clones, not every one. The table records under 100,000 clones, roughly 91% of them present only once. The specimen sequenced was PBMCs. The chain is built from TRBV10-3 and TRBJ1-5; possible D gene TRBD1, 6 bases. This TCR derives from a woman aged 45 to 65 with colorectal cancer. The CDR3 loop is CAISEWDTTNQPQHF. In nucleotides, the CDR3 is TGTGCCATCAGTGAATGGGACACAACCAATCAGCCCCAGCATTTT.